These 27 T cell receptor beta chains came from one sample sequenced in a study of blood T cell repertoires in COVID-19. Here immunoSEQ multiplex PCR was the method, and the copy in TCRdb shows in-frame clones only, minus some. The repertoire has approximately 240,000 clones, around nine tenths of them found once; the top ten carry around 2%. Sequenced sample: PBMCs or T cells enriched from blood (not recorded which). The receptors originated from a woman aged 18-29 years who had recovered from COVID-19.

J is TRBJ2-1 and V is TRBV29-1; 7 nucleotides match TRBD1. The CDR3 is 13 amino acids. V lost 6 bases and J lost 5; bases outside the gene matches: 7. Germline assignment: CDR1 SQVTM and CDR2 ANQGSEA. Here the CDR3 reads CSVLRGLDNEQFF. In nucleotides, the CDR3 is TGCAGCGTCCTTAGGGGGCTCGACAATGAGCAGTTCTTC.

This clone was seen a single time. The chain uses TRBV20-1 and TRBJ1-2, with D uncertain. The CDR3 consists of 11 residues. Between the trimmed V and J ends, which lost 6 bases and 5 bases, there was a span of 10 bases. Germline CDR1 and CDR2: DFQATT and SNEGSKA (reference sequence). The CDR3 DNA follows: TGCAGTGCCCGATCTGAGTATGGCTACACCTTC. Amino acid sequence: CSARSEYGYTF.

This rearrangement joins TRBV27 to TRBJ2-5, with TRBD1 matching over 10 bases. Trimming cost V 5 bases and J 4 bases; bases outside gene matches: 7. The CDR3 extends over 15 amino acids. In germline, CDR1 is MNHEY, CDR2 SMNVEV (reference sequence). The CDR3 sequence is CASSPQTGGSETQYF. CDR3 nucleotide sequence: TGTGCCAGCAGTCCACAGACAGGGGGCTCAGAGACCCAGTACTTC.

This chain links TRBV5-1 with TRBJ2-5; D uncertain. Germline values: CDR1 SGHRS, CDR2 YFSETQ. Trimming took 5 bases from V and 2 from J, leaving 7 bases between them. The CDR3 has 12 residues. The CDR3 sequence is CASSYGQETQYF. The CDR3 nucleotides are TGCGCCAGCAGTTACGGGCAAGAGACCCAGTACTTC.

J is TRBJ2-7 and V is TRBV5-1; 9 nucleotides align to TRBD1. Trimming removed 3 bases from V and 4 bases from J; junction bases left unmatched: 5. The germline gives CDR1 SGHRS, CDR2 YFSETQ. CDR3 length equals 14 residues. The CDR3 DNA follows: TGCGCCAGCAGCTCCGGACAGGGGTTGTACGAGCAGTACTTC. It is translated as CASSSGQGLYEQYF.

The chain is built from TRBV2 and TRBJ1-1; a weak D match, TRBD1 (6 bases). Germline-derived CDR1 and CDR2 are SNHLY and FYNNEI. V was clipped by 8 bases and J by 6 bases, with 13 bases between them. This CDR3 comprises 12 residues. CDR3 sequence (DNA): TGTGCCAGCCAAAGGCAGGGGCCTGAAGCTTTCTTT. This gives the protein CASQRQGPEAFF.

The V and J genes are TRBV7-2 and TRBJ1-5, with 11 bases identical to TRBD1. V trimming: 3 bases; J trimming: 6 bases; junction bases outside the gene matches: 7. Germline CDR1 reads SGHTA; CDR2 reads FQGNSA. The CDR3 sequence is 16 residues long. For the CDR3, the DNA is TGTGCCAGCAGCTTGGGACAGGGGGTTATAAGTCAGCCCCAGCATTTT. Amino acids: CASSLGQGVISQPQHF. Full variable domain (outside the CDR3, taken from reference TRBV7-2 and TRBJ1-5): GAGVSQSPSNKVTEKGKDVELRCDPISGHTALYWYRQSLGQGLEFLIYFQGNSAPDKSGLPSDRFSAERTGGSVSTLTIQRTQQEDSAVYLCASSLGQGVISQPQHFGDGTRLSIL.

V usage is TRBV7-9 and J usage is TRBJ1-3; no definite D call. The CDR3 totals 14 residues. From germline, CDR1 is SEHNR and CDR2 FQNEAQ (reference sequence). Trimming cost V 4 bases and J 0 bases, with 7 bases left between them. CDR3 nucleotide sequence: TGTGCCAGCAGCTACCCTAGCTCTGGAAACACCATATATTTT. Translated: CASSYPSSGNTIYF.

This clone was recorded once. The J gene is TRBJ1-5, the V gene TRBV5-6; D possibly corresponds to TRBD1 (5 bases). Trimming removed 4 bases from V and 1 base from J, with 12 bases in between. The germline CDR1 and CDR2 sequences are SGHDT and YYEEEE. This CDR3 comprises 15 residues. The CDR3 sequence is CASSPGGGSNQPQHF. Here the CDR3 DNA reads TGTGCCAGCAGCCCCGGGGGGGGAAGCAATCAGCCCCAGCATTTT.

V usage is TRBV7-3 and J usage is TRBJ1-1; TRBD1 is a possible D gene (6 bases). Looked up from germline, CDR1 is SGHTA and CDR2 is FQGTGA. This CDR3 region has 14 residues. With 4 bases removed from V and 4 bases from J, the gap between germline ends came to 13 bases. The CDR3 DNA is TGTGCCAGCAGCTCCAACAGGGTAGGCACTGAAGCTTTCTTT. Protein: CASSSNRVGTEAFF.

The DNA of the CDR3 is TGTGCCAGCAGACCACAGGGGGAGAATGGCTACACCTTC. Translated, it gives CASRPQGENGYTF. The chain employs TRBV28 and TRBJ1-2, with 8 bases that match TRBD1. J was trimmed by 6 bases and V by 6 bases; bases with no gene match: 6. The CDR3 extends over 13 amino acids. Germline loops: CDR1 MDHEN, CDR2 SYDVKM.

There are many counts of this clone. The V and J genes are TRBV27 and TRBJ2-3, with 7 positions matching TRBD2. J gave up 11 bases and V 5 bases, and 10 bases lay outside the gene matches. The germline CDR1 and CDR2 sequences are MNHEY and SMNVEV (reference sequence). The CDR3 spans 13 residues. CDR3 residues: CASSTPLREEQYF. The CDR3 coding sequence is TGTGCCAGCAGTACACCCCTCCGGGAGGAGCAGTATTTT.

The chain joins TRBV4-1 to TRBJ1-4; unclear D gene. Germline V CDR1 and CDR2: MGHRA, YSYEKL. V lost 2 bases, J lost 3 bases, and 10 bases lay in between. This CDR3 spans 15 amino acids. CDR3: CASSQTGVPNEKLFF. The CDR3 DNA follows: TGCGCCAGCAGCCAAACCGGGGTGCCTAATGAAAAACTGTTTTTT.

V usage is TRBV19 and J usage is TRBJ1-1; tentatively, D is TRBD1 (6 bases). The CDR3 runs 10 residues. Germline CDR1 and CDR2: LNHDA and SQIVND (reference sequence). V lost 8 bases to trimming and J lost 8 bases, with 9 bases between them. CDR3 sequence: CASGGGEAFF. CDR3 sequence (DNA): TGTGCCAGTGGGGGGGGCGAAGCTTTCTTT.

About this clone itself: Other DNA sequences from this sample encode an identical CDR3 as well. The chain carries TRBV18 and TRBJ1-1, with D tentatively TRBD1 (6 bases). V was pared by 3 bases and J by 0 bases, with 11 bases between. CDR1 and CDR2 from the germline V gene are KGHSH and LQKENI. The CDR3 consists of 15 residues. CDR3 nucleotides: TGTGCCAGCTCACCTAGTACAGGGATGAACACTGAAGCTTTCTTT. Translation: CASSPSTGMNTEAFF.

CDR3 nucleotide sequence: TGTGCCAGCAGCTCAGGTTCGACTGGAGGAGATACGCAGTATTTT. It is translated as CASSSGSTGGDTQYF. The rearrangement uses TRBV7-3 and TRBJ2-3, with a weak D call TRBD2 (5 bases). The CDR3 has 15 amino acids. V shed 4 bases and J shed 5 bases, with 16 bases lying between them. The V gene's germline CDR1 is SGHTA and CDR2 FQGTGA.

V is TRBV4-3 and J is TRBJ1-1; D remains ambiguous. The CDR3 loop spans 14 amino acids. Trimming took off 0 bases at V and 8 bases at J, with 13 bases between the two ends. Germline V lookup: CDR1 LGHNA, CDR2 YSLEER. CDR3 DNA: TGCGCCAGCAGCCAAGACCGTAGTTCCAAAGAAGCTTTCTTT. It translates to CASSQDRSSKEAFF.

DNA of the CDR3: TGCGCCAGCAGCCTCCCCGGGGGGGGGCAGGTTGATACGCAGTATTTT. Translation: CASSLPGGGQVDTQYF. The V gene is TRBV5-1, the J gene TRBJ2-3; 8 positions match TRBD2. The V gene end was trimmed by 4 bases and the J gene end by 6 bases; junction bases not matched to a gene: 13. Germline values: CDR1 SGHRS, CDR2 YFSETQ. The CDR3 is made up of 16 amino acids.

The V and J genes are TRBV19 and TRBJ2-6; 12 bases fit TRBD1. Germline V gene lookup returns CDR1 LNHDA and CDR2 SQIVND (reference sequence). CDR3 length: 17 amino acids. With V trimmed by 7 bases and J by 2 bases, 6 bases remained unmatched. CDR3 coding DNA: TGTGCCAGTAATTCGGGACAGGGGGCCCCTGGGGCCAACGTCCTGACTTTC. This codes for CASNSGQGAPGANVLTF.

The chain links TRBV2 to TRBJ2-7, with D perhaps matching TRBD2 (5 bases). The CDR3 length is 13 residues. Germline-derived CDR1 and CDR2 are SNHLY and FYNNEI. Trimming left V 7 bases short and J 6 bases short, with 16 bases between. CDR3 loop: CASMEEVGSEQYF. The DNA for the CDR3 is TGTGCCAGCATGGAGGAGGTCGGAAGCGAGCAGTACTTC. Complete variable domain (other parts from reference TRBV2 and TRBJ2-7): EPEVTQTPSHQVTQMGQEVILRCVPISNHLYFYWYRQILGQKVEFLVSFYNNEISEKSEIFDDQFSVERPDGSNFTLKIRSTKLEDSAMYFCASMEEVGSEQYFGPGTRLTVT.

The gene calls are TRBV7-9 and TRBJ1-1; D is uncertain. The V gene lost 4 bases and the J gene lost 4 bases, with 16 bases spanning the gap. CDR1 is SEHNR, CDR2 FQNEAQ, per germline (reference sequence). CDR3 length: 15 amino acids. CDR3 DNA: TGTGCCAGCAGCTCCTCCAAGCCGGGGATCACTGAAGCTTTCTTT. This translates into CASSSSKPGITEAFF.

This clone was counted between two and nine times. The chain employs TRBV19 and TRBJ2-2, with D perhaps TRBD2 (5 bases). CDR1 and CDR2 from the germline V gene are LNHDA and SQIVND (reference sequence). V lost 6 bases to trimming and J lost 8 bases, with 13 bases between them. The CDR3 runs to 13 residues. DNA of the CDR3: TGTGCCAGTAGACTTAGAGGCGGGGGGGAGCTGTTTTTT. The encoded protein is CASRLRGGGELFF.

CDR3 residues: CATRTGGESIGYTF. DNA for the CDR3: TGTGCCACCAGGACAGGGGGCGAGTCGATTGGCTACACCTTC. The chain combines TRBV6-6 with TRBJ1-2; 11 nucleotides line up with TRBD1. Unmatched junction bases numbered 11, after V lost 10 bases and J lost 7 bases. The CDR3 extends over 14 amino acids. Germline V gives CDR1 MNHNY, CDR2 SVGAGI (reference sequence).

The V call is TRBV27, the J call TRBJ1-1, with a possible D match to TRBD1 (5 bases). Germline values: CDR1 MNHEY, CDR2 SMNVEV (reference sequence). The CDR3 extends over 14 amino acids. Trimming took off 6 bases at V and 3 bases at J, with 14 bases between the two ends. In DNA, the CDR3 is TGTGCCAGCAGCAGTTTGACGGGGGACACTGAAGCTTTCTTT. Amino acids: CASSSLTGDTEAFF.

This clone was found once. The chain uses TRBV19 and TRBJ1-5; no reliable D call. The CDR3 contains 15 residues. Germline V gene lookup returns CDR1 LNHDA and CDR2 SQIVND (reference sequence). The V end was cut by 7 bases, the J end by 4 bases, with 17 bases between. CDR3 DNA: TGTGCCAGTACCTCATTCACTTCGGGTAATCAGCCCCAGCATTTT. As protein: CASTSFTSGNQPQHF.

The rearrangement joins TRBV5-1 to TRBJ1-1; tentatively, D is TRBD1 (5 bases). Germline CDR1 and CDR2: SGHRS and YFSETQ. The CDR3 totals 15 residues. Deletions cut 3 bases from V and 2 bases from J, with 14 bases between. The CDR3 here is CASSSTGPLNTEAFF. Written as DNA, the CDR3 is TGCGCCAGCAGCTCTACAGGTCCCCTAAACACTGAAGCTTTCTTT.

The V and J genes are TRBV5-4 and TRBJ2-5; 7 nucleotides agree with TRBD1. This CDR3 is 16 amino acids long. CDR1 is SGHNT and CDR2 is YYREEE in the germline V gene (reference sequence). V trimming: 4 bases; J trimming: 0 bases; junction bases outside the gene matches: 9. The CDR3 loop is CASSPRGQWDQETQYF. CDR3 nucleotides: TGTGCCAGCAGCCCCCGGGGACAGTGGGACCAAGAGACCCAGTACTTC.